This T cell receptor beta chain is drawn from a study of CD8+ T cells in alopecia areata. Study conclusions and caveats: Tofacitinib significantly decreased scalp clonality and expanded CD8+ clones among top 100.

The V gene lost 0 bases and the J gene lost 0 bases, with 6 bases spanning the gap. The CDR3 extends over 15 amino acids. Germline CDR1 MGHRA, CDR2 YSYEKL. The sample's treatment: oral pan-JAK inhibitor, 5-10 mg twice daily. Cell sorting on a FACSAria was used to separate CD4+ and CD8+ T cells from the PBMCs. Turning to this clone: What it recognizes is unknown.

Once RNA had been extracted, it was reverse transcribed into cDNA to act as the sequencing template. Sequencing was performed with immunoSEQ multiplex PCR; in TCRdb, only in-frame clones are kept and a portion is missing. This table has 190,000 or so clones, 58% appearing once. The sequencing here drew on CD8+ T cells sorted from blood, taken at week 24, from a patient treated with tofacitinib. The sequence was collected from a human donor with alopecia areata. V is TRBV4-1 and J is TRBJ1-3; D is undetermined. In DNA, the CDR3 is TGCGCCAGCAGCCAAGATCTCGGCTCTGGAAACACCATATATTTT. It codes for CASSQDLGSGNTIYF.